The rows below give T cell receptor beta chains drawn from one sample of a study of cytomegalovirus exposure and HLA in healthy donors. Data came from immunoSEQ multiplex PCR; TCRdb stores just in-frame clones and leaves some out. The profile shows 160,000 or so clones, 72% of them singletons. The specimen sequenced was PBMCs. The origin of the receptors is a human donor in good health. Both conserved end residues are part of each CDR3. A D gene is named only where the DNA matches it firmly. The listing skips clone size in some rows; elsewhere it reads once, few, many or a size class.

d_gene: TRBD2; j_gene: TRBJ2-7; abundance: many; v_gene: TRBV4-1; CDR3nt: TGCGCCAGCAGCCAAGTTGACTTGGGACTAGTTTTCGGCGAGCAGTACTTC; CDR3aa: CASSQVDLGLVFGEQYF
d_gene: -; j_gene: TRBJ2-1; abundance: -; v_gene: TRBV7-2; CDR3nt: TGTGCCAGCAGCACAATCCGATCGGGCAATGAGCAGTTCTTC; CDR3aa: CASSTIRSGNEQFF
d_gene: -; j_gene: TRBJ2-5; abundance: once; v_gene: TRBV6-5; CDR3nt: TGTGCCAGCAGAGATACAGGAATTCAAGAGACCCAGTACTTC; CDR3aa: CASRDTGIQETQYF
d_gene: -; j_gene: TRBJ1-2; abundance: -; v_gene: TRBV6-1; CDR3nt: TGTGCCAGCAGTGAGCGCAGGATTTATGGCTACACCTTC; CDR3aa: CASSERRIYGYTF
d_gene: TRBD1; j_gene: TRBJ1-5; abundance: few; v_gene: TRBV4-3; CDR3nt: TGCGCCAGCAGTCCTACAGGGGCCCACGGTCAGCCCCAGCATTTT; CDR3aa: CASSPTGAHGQPQHF
d_gene: -; j_gene: TRBJ1-1; abundance: -; v_gene: TRBV20-1; CDR3nt: TGCAGTGCTACAAACACTGAAGCTTTCTTT; CDR3aa: CSATNTEAFF
d_gene: -; j_gene: TRBJ2-1; abundance: -; v_gene: TRBV19; CDR3nt: TGTGCCAGTAGTATAGGGCAGAACAATGAGCAGTTCTTC; CDR3aa: CASSIGQNNEQFF
d_gene: -; j_gene: TRBJ2-7; abundance: few; v_gene: TRBV14; CDR3nt: TGTGCCAGCAGCCCGTCTCGACAGCCAACCTGGGCCTACGAGCAGTACTTC; CDR3aa: CASSPSRQPTWAYEQYF
d_gene: -; j_gene: TRBJ1-5; abundance: -; v_gene: TRBV30; CDR3nt: TGTGCCTGGGCCCCCCTCGACAGGTTTCAGCCCCAGCATTTT; CDR3aa: CAWAPLDRFQPQHF
d_gene: TRBD1; j_gene: TRBJ1-6; abundance: -; v_gene: TRBV7-2; CDR3nt: TGTGCCAGCAGCACCCCCCAGGGGGATTCACCCCTCCACTTT; CDR3aa: CASSTPQGDSPLHF
d_gene: TRBD1; j_gene: TRBJ1-6; abundance: -; v_gene: TRBV7-8; CDR3nt: TGTGCCAGCAGCTTTACCTCCGGGACAGGGAACGGCTCACCCCTCCACTTT; CDR3aa: CASSFTSGTGNGSPLHF
d_gene: -; j_gene: TRBJ1-5; abundance: -; v_gene: TRBV15; CDR3nt: TGTGCCACCAGCAGAGAACGGGTTCAGCCCCAGCATTTT; CDR3aa: CATSRERVQPQHF
d_gene: TRBD1; j_gene: TRBJ2-3; abundance: -; v_gene: TRBV11-3; CDR3nt: TGTGCCAGCAGCGCCGGACAGGCGAAGTTGCAGTATTTT; CDR3aa: CASSAGQAKLQYF
d_gene: TRBD1; j_gene: TRBJ1-5; abundance: -; v_gene: TRBV28; CDR3nt: TGTGCCAGCAGACTTACAGGGGGTAGCAATCAGCCCCAGCATTTT; CDR3aa: CASRLTGGSNQPQHF
d_gene: -; j_gene: TRBJ2-2; abundance: -; v_gene: TRBV11-2; CDR3nt: TGTGCCAGCAGCTCGTCAGGGTACACCGGGGAGCTGTTTTTT; CDR3aa: CASSSSGYTGELFF
d_gene: TRBD1; j_gene: TRBJ2-4; abundance: -; v_gene: TRBV2; CDR3nt: TGTGCCAGCATCGCGGACAGGGCCAAAAACATTCAGTACTTC; CDR3aa: CASIADRAKNIQYF
d_gene: -; j_gene: TRBJ2-2; abundance: few; v_gene: TRBV7-9; CDR3nt: TGTGCCAGCAGAGCCAATAGTTTGACCGGGGAGCTGTTTTTT; CDR3aa: CASRANSLTGELFF
d_gene: -; j_gene: TRBJ2-2; abundance: -; v_gene: TRBV7-2; CDR3nt: TGTGCCAGCAGCTTAGCGGGGAGCGACACCGGGGAGCTGTTTTTT; CDR3aa: CASSLAGSDTGELFF
d_gene: TRBD1; j_gene: TRBJ1-1; abundance: -; v_gene: TRBV7-3; CDR3nt: TGTGCCAGCAGCCAGACGGTACAGGGGCCTAACACTGAAGCTTTCTTT; CDR3aa: CASSQTVQGPNTEAFF
d_gene: -; j_gene: TRBJ1-1; abundance: -; v_gene: TRBV5-1; CDR3nt: TGCGCCAGCAGCTTGGCCGGGTTTGCTCTTGAAGCTTTCTTT; CDR3aa: CASSLAGFALEAFF
d_gene: -; j_gene: TRBJ2-3; abundance: -; v_gene: TRBV2; CDR3nt: TGTGCCAGCAGCACAGGGGGTAGCGGGGGCATCACAGATACGCAGTATTTT; CDR3aa: CASSTGGSGGITDTQYF
d_gene: TRBD2; j_gene: TRBJ2-7; abundance: -; v_gene: TRBV19; CDR3nt: TGTGCCAGTAGTATAGGCGGGGGGTCCTCCTACGAGCAGTACTTC; CDR3aa: CASSIGGGSSYEQYF
d_gene: TRBD2; j_gene: TRBJ2-3; abundance: -; v_gene: TRBV7-7; CDR3nt: TGTGCTAGCAGCCGGACTAGCGACTTGACAGATACGCAGTATTTT; CDR3aa: CASSRTSDLTDTQYF
d_gene: TRBD2; j_gene: TRBJ2-4; abundance: -; v_gene: TRBV15; CDR3nt: TGTGCCACCGCTAGCGGGGGCCTCTTTTTAGCCAAAAACATTCAGTACTTC; CDR3aa: CATASGGLFLAKNIQYF
d_gene: TRBD1; j_gene: TRBJ2-4; abundance: -; v_gene: TRBV18; CDR3nt: TGTGCCAGCCGCGGGACAGGGGTGTACATTCAGTACTTC; CDR3aa: CASRGTGVYIQYF
d_gene: -; j_gene: TRBJ1-1; abundance: -; v_gene: TRBV21-1; CDR3nt: TGTGCCAGCAGCAAAGACCTTTACCCGAGGACTGAAGCTTTCTTT; CDR3aa: CASSKDLYPRTEAFF
d_gene: TRBD1; j_gene: TRBJ1-2; abundance: -; v_gene: TRBV7-7; CDR3nt: TGTGCTAGCCCAATCACAGGGGACTCTAACTATGGCTACACCTTC; CDR3aa: CASPITGDSNYGYTF
d_gene: TRBD2; j_gene: TRBJ2-7; abundance: -; v_gene: TRBV20-1; CDR3nt: TGCAGTGCTAGACTAGCGGACGAGCAGTACTTC; CDR3aa: CSARLADEQYF
d_gene: -; j_gene: TRBJ2-2; abundance: few; v_gene: TRBV2; CDR3nt: TGTGCCAGCAGTCCCACGCGGGGTAATGACGGGGAGCTGTTTTTT; CDR3aa: CASSPTRGNDGELFF
d_gene: TRBD2; j_gene: TRBJ2-1; abundance: -; v_gene: TRBV5-1; CDR3nt: TGCGCCAGCAGCCTGGGGACTAGCGGGGCCTACAATGAGCAGTTCTTC; CDR3aa: CASSLGTSGAYNEQFF
d_gene: TRBD2; j_gene: TRBJ2-7; abundance: few; v_gene: TRBV6-5; CDR3nt: TGTGCCAGCAGTTATGCTAGCGGTGGAGAGCAGTACTTC; CDR3aa: CASSYASGGEQYF
d_gene: TRBD1; j_gene: TRBJ1-2; abundance: -; v_gene: TRBV7-9; CDR3nt: TGTGCCAGCAGCTCAGGACAGGGGGTGGCGGATGGCTACACCTTC; CDR3aa: CASSSGQGVADGYTF
d_gene: -; j_gene: TRBJ2-1; abundance: -; v_gene: TRBV6-4; CDR3nt: TGTGCCAGCAGTGTTGGGAGCTCCTACAATGAGCAGTTCTTC; CDR3aa: CASSVGSSYNEQFF
d_gene: -; j_gene: TRBJ2-7; abundance: -; v_gene: TRBV7-6; CDR3nt: TGTGCCAGCAGCTTCTCAATGAGGGAGGACGAGCAGTACTTC; CDR3aa: CASSFSMREDEQYF
d_gene: TRBD2; j_gene: TRBJ2-2; abundance: -; v_gene: TRBV5-8; CDR3nt: TGTGCCAGCAGAGCAGGGACTAGCGGGTCGAACACCGGGGAGCTGTTTTTT; CDR3aa: CASRAGTSGSNTGELFF
d_gene: -; j_gene: TRBJ1-6; abundance: -; v_gene: TRBV5-1; CDR3nt: TGCGCCAGCAGCTTGGAGGGGATCAATAATTCACCCCTCCACTTT; CDR3aa: CASSLEGINNSPLHF
d_gene: -; j_gene: TRBJ2-7; abundance: -; v_gene: TRBV18; CDR3nt: TGTGCCAGCTCACCACAGGGGGGGGACTGGAACTTC; CDR3aa: CASSPQGGDWNF
d_gene: TRBD2; j_gene: TRBJ2-7; abundance: -; v_gene: TRBV5-4; CDR3nt: TGTGCCAGCAGCTTACTAGCGGGGGGCGCCTCGTACGAGCAGTACTTC; CDR3aa: CASSLLAGGASYEQYF
d_gene: TRBD1; j_gene: TRBJ2-7; abundance: -; v_gene: TRBV7-3; CDR3nt: TGTGCCAGTGGGACAGGAGTCTCCTACGAGCAGTACTTC; CDR3aa: CASGTGVSYEQYF
d_gene: TRBD1; j_gene: TRBJ2-7; abundance: few; v_gene: TRBV6-1; CDR3nt: TGTGCCAGCAGCGCCCGGCCGGGACAGGACTACGAGCAGTACTTC; CDR3aa: CASSARPGQDYEQYF
d_gene: TRBD1; j_gene: TRBJ2-2; abundance: -; v_gene: TRBV4-1; CDR3nt: TGCGCCAGCAGCGGGACAGCCTTGTTAACCGGGGAGCTGTTTTTT; CDR3aa: CASSGTALLTGELFF
d_gene: -; j_gene: TRBJ1-5; abundance: -; v_gene: TRBV7-3; CDR3nt: TGTGCCAGCAGCCCCGGCGGCGCTAGCAATCAGCCCCAGCATTTT; CDR3aa: CASSPGGASNQPQHF
d_gene: -; j_gene: TRBJ1-1; abundance: once; v_gene: TRBV7-9; CDR3nt: TGTGCCAGCAGCTTCTCGACAGCGAACACTGAAGCTTTCTTT; CDR3aa: CASSFSTANTEAFF
d_gene: TRBD1; j_gene: TRBJ1-2; abundance: -; v_gene: TRBV5-1; CDR3nt: TGCGCCAGCAGCCCGGGACAGGACGGGGATGGCTACACCTTC; CDR3aa: CASSPGQDGDGYTF
d_gene: -; j_gene: TRBJ1-5; abundance: -; v_gene: TRBV19; CDR3nt: TGTGCCAGCTCTATCATTCCCCGTAGCAATCAGCCCCAGCATTTT; CDR3aa: CASSIIPRSNQPQHF